Presented here are 5 T cell receptor beta chains from one specimen sequenced in a study of cytomegalovirus exposure and HLA in healthy donors (dated by TCRdb to about 2017). Library construction relied on the immunoSEQ multiplex PCR assay. For the multiplex PCR, a mixture combining 60 forward primers for TCR Vbeta segments and 13 reverse primers for TCR Jbeta segments was used. TCRdb took this table from immuneACCESS and kept in-frame rearrangements with V and J called. Such tables lack part of the clones; where checked against another copy, unresolved V genes explain under half of the gap, and the rest is unexplained. The sample data list roughly 120,000 clones, and more than 80% of these were observed just once. The top ten clonotypes cover 3.3% of the sample. The sample comprised PBMCs. All receptors come from a male donor in good health and CMV-seronegative.

The chain is built from TRBV28 and TRBJ2-5, with D possibly matching TRBD1 (6 bases). The CDR3 has 13 amino acids. V was trimmed by 2 bases and J by 3 bases, leaving 7 bases between them. The germline CDR1 and CDR2 sequences are MDHEN and SYDVKM. The CDR3 loop reads CASSLNREETQYF. In DNA form, the CDR3 reads TGTGCCAGCAGTTTAAACAGGGAAGAGACCCAGTACTTC.

The chain couples TRBV15 to TRBJ1-2; D is unclear. Germline V CDR1 and CDR2: LNHNV, YYDKDF (reference sequence). Trimming pared 1 base from V and 6 bases from J, leaving 18 bases between. The CDR3 is made up of 16 amino acids. The CDR3 loop reads CATSRVYPRVGDGYTF. The CDR3 DNA sequence: TGTGCCACCAGCAGAGTCTACCCTAGGGTGGGAGATGGCTACACCTTC.

This chain connects TRBV5-4 to TRBJ2-7; TRBD1 matches at 9 bases. J gave up 7 bases and V 0 bases, and 11 bases lay outside the gene matches. Germline CDR1 is SGHNT and CDR2 is YYREEE (reference sequence). The CDR3 covers 16 residues. CDR3 residues: CASSLAVTGGPGEQYF. The CDR3 DNA reads TGTGCCAGCAGCTTGGCGGTTACAGGGGGCCCAGGGGAGCAGTACTTC. Filled out from reference TRBV5-4 and TRBJ2-7, the complete variable domain reads ETGVTQSPTHLIKTRGQQVTLRCSSQSGHNTVSWYQQALGQGPQFIFQYYREEENGRGNFPPRFSGLQFPNYSSELNVNALELDDSALYLCASSLAVTGGPGEQYFGPGTRLTVT.

The chain uses TRBV15 and TRBJ1-5; D ambiguous. V lost 0 bases and J 1 base, leaving 4 bases between the germline ends. There are 14 residues in the CDR3. Germline CDR1 reads LNHNV; CDR2 reads YYDKDF (reference sequence). CDR3 loop: CATSREESNQPQHF. The CDR3, as DNA: TGTGCCACCAGCAGAGAGGAGAGCAATCAGCCCCAGCATTTT.

The chain recombines TRBV7-9 with TRBJ2-5; D remains ambiguous. CDR1 SEHNR and CDR2 FQNEAQ come from the germline V gene (reference sequence). This CDR3 region has 14 residues. V was pared by 5 bases and J by 5 bases, with 15 bases between. The CDR3 DNA reads TGTGCCAGCAGCGCGGTGGGTACCGGGGAGACCCAGTACTTC. Translation gives CASSAVGTGETQYF.